This T cell receptor beta chain was identified in a study of vaccination effects on CD4 cells after COVID-19. After expansion with viral peptide pools in the ViraFEST assay, antigen-specific CD4+ T cells were sequenced. The authors isolated CD4+ T cells after around 9 days of culture. Participants were vaccinated with two doses of either the BNT162b2 or mRNA-1273 vaccine. The authors replaced half the medium with IL-2 medium on days 3 and 7. CDR3 length equals 15 residues. CDR1 SGHTA and CDR2 FQGNSA come from the germline V gene. Trimming took 2 bases from V and 2 from J; bases not matched to a gene: 2. Concerning this clone: Its antigen remains unknown.

Assay: immunoSEQ multiplex PCR; the TCRdb copy retains only in-frame clones and omits some. The table records approximately 61,000 clones, around four fifths of them present only once. This receptor was taken from a human donor who received a COVID-19 vaccine. J is TRBJ2-7 and V is TRBV7-2; 11 nucleotides line up with TRBD2. The sequenced sample was CD4+ T cells from PBMCs cultured with HCoV-229E spike peptides, obtained after COVID-19 vaccination. The CDR3 spells CASSLTSGGTYEQYV. CDR3 DNA sequence: TGTGCCAGCAGCTTAACTAGCGGGGGTACCTACGAGCAGTACGTC.